These T cell receptor beta chains were read from a single sample in a study of T cell responses to AZD1222 COVID-19 vaccine. Generated by immunoSEQ multiplex PCR, the TCRdb table keeps only in-frame clones and is missing some. This sample carries roughly 100,000 clones, under 90% of them seen once, and the ten largest clones take roughly 24%. The sample was peripheral blood, taken on day 0 of AZD1222 vaccination. Receptors were obtained from an adult in good health. CDR3s include the opening cysteine and the closing phenylalanine or tryptophan. Fields, in order: clone size, J gene, D gene, V gene, CDR3 DNA, CDR3 protein. D genes are given only for firm matches. Clone sizes are given selectively: once, few, many, or a class where the clone is expanded.

NA | TRBJ1-2 | NA | TRBV6-5 | TGTGCCAGCATGCAGGGTAGCTGGAACTATGGCTACACCTTC | CASMQGSWNYGYTF
NA | TRBJ2-2 | NA | TRBV12-5 | TGTGCTAGTGGTACCCGAACGGGAGTAGGGACCGGGGAGCTGTTTTTT | CASGTRTGVGTGELFF
NA | TRBJ2-7 | TRBD2 | TRBV4-3 | TGCGCCAGCAGCCAAGATGGATTGGGACTAGCTCCGTACGAGCAGTACTTC | CASSQDGLGLAPYEQYF
NA | TRBJ2-4 | TRBD1 | TRBV5-6 | TGTGCCAGCAGCTTGGATGCGACAGGGGGAAGAAACATTCAGTACTTC | CASSLDATGGRNIQYF
NA | TRBJ2-5 | NA | TRBV28 | TGTGCCAGCAGTCCGCCAGAACAAGAGACCCAGTACTTC | CASSPPEQETQYF
NA | TRBJ1-2 | NA | TRBV6-5 | TGTGCCAGTCAGTCGCTGAACTATGGCTACACCTTC | CASQSLNYGYTF
NA | TRBJ2-7 | NA | TRBV6-1 | TGTGCCAGCAGTGAATCGTTTAGCAGTATCTACGAGCAGTACTTC | CASSESFSSIYEQYF
NA | TRBJ2-7 | TRBD2 | TRBV7-9 | TGTGCCAGCAGCTTCGGCGGGGGAGACGAGCAGTACTTC | CASSFGGGDEQYF
once | TRBJ2-5 | TRBD1 | TRBV19 | TGTGCCAGTAGTATGGGGACAGGGGCGGGAGAGACCCAGTACTTC | CASSMGTGAGETQYF
NA | TRBJ2-2 | TRBD1 | TRBV15 | TGTGCCACCAGCAGCCTCTTCGGGACAGGGGCCGAGAACACCGGGGAGCTGTTTTTT | CATSSLFGTGAENTGELFF
NA | TRBJ1-1 | NA | TRBV7-2 | TGTGCCAGCAGCATTAGCGCTGGGGGCACTGAAGCTTTCTTT | CASSISAGGTEAFF
NA | TRBJ2-7 | TRBD2 | TRBV6-2/TRBV6-3 | TGTGCCAGCAGTTACTCCCTAGCGGGCGCCTACGAGCAGTACTTC | CASSYSLAGAYEQYF
NA | TRBJ2-1 | TRBD2 | TRBV5-1 | TGCGCCAGCAGCTTAGTGAGCGGGAGCGGGTACAATGAGCAGTTCTTC | CASSLVSGSGYNEQFF
NA | TRBJ2-3 | NA | TRBV3-1/TRBV3-2 | TGTGCCAGCAGCCGACAGGGCACAGATACGCAGTATTTT | CASSRQGTDTQYF
NA | TRBJ2-7 | NA | TRBV6-1 | TGTGCCAGCAGGGACGGACTTGGAGACGAGCAGTACTTC | CASRDGLGDEQYF
NA | TRBJ1-5 | NA | TRBV4-2 | TGTGCCAGCAGCCCCAATAGTCAGACCAATCAGCCCCAGCATTTT | CASSPNSQTNQPQHF
NA | TRBJ2-1 | NA | TRBV16 | TGTGCCAGCAGCCACTACGCAGGACAAGTCCCCTACAATGAGCAGTTCTTC | CASSHYAGQVPYNEQFF